This TCR beta chain was sequenced for a study of post-analysis software for immune sequencing data (dated by TCRdb to the mid-2010s). Looking at the study overall: Disease courses on record covered relapsing-remitting, secondary progressive and progressive-relapsing multiple sclerosis, though some patients had no subtype annotation. The patient repertoires were compared against around eleven previously published healthy control repertoires obtained from donors aged about 6 to 26 years. A subset of samples was prepared in parallel using single-end sample barcoding, then pooled and co-amplified after Illumina adapter ligation.

To demonstrate the VDJtools post-analysis software, the study profiled TCR beta repertoires from the peripheral blood of about a dozen young patients with multiple sclerosis. The multiple sclerosis patients were children and adolescents between roughly 6 and 16 years of age. The protocol used for the library was PCR. Sequencing instrument: Illumina HiSeq 2500. To reduce PCR and sequencing biases, unique molecular identifiers were incorporated into the TCR beta cDNA libraries. Roughly 500,000 cDNA molecules were obtained per 1 to 10 million input T cells, so each molecule approximated one T cell. Patient libraries were prepared and sequenced with the same protocol used for the earlier healthy control dataset. Within a given batch, samples were prepared together, multiplexed and sequenced on the same HiSeq lane. Processing in the source paper ran as follows. MIGEC handled the raw barcoded reads, throwing out single-read molecular identifier groups before consensus assembly and CDR3 extraction. VDJtools was used for post-analysis of the clonotype tables, with diversity normalized by down-sampling every dataset to the smallest sample size. Repertoire overlap clustering matched CDR3 amino acid but not nucleotide sequences to correct batch-related cross-sample contamination. TCRdb redid the processing of the public reads, applying fastp at Q25 and MiXCR, and retained in-frame beta chains. Rows matching on CDR3 protein sequence are summarized as one entry with the most common DNA and genes. The V and J calls reflect TCRdb's pipeline rather than the authors' work. This sample lists roughly 400,000 distinct CDR3 sequences; less than 40% were detected once. Together, the top ten hold less than 10% of the sample.

Worth noting for this clonotype: Its antigen is currently not known. No much larger clone is present one base from it, and per-base qualities are unavailable.

On the study overall, not on this receptor specifically: The control group was slightly older than the multiple sclerosis patient group. About five TRBV segments, including TRBV5-6, TRBV5-1 and TRBV20-1, were significantly more frequent in patients than controls. Normalized Chao1 diversity was significantly lower in multiple sclerosis patients than controls, suggesting substantial peripheral T-cell clonal expansion. Strong co-clustering of samples prepared in the same batch was shown by direct clustering with F measure, prompting a batch-effect correction.

At the junction V is shortened by 3 bases and J by 3 bases, with 12 bases in between. Taken from cysteine to phenylalanine, the CDR3 has 13 residues. Just the 39-base CDR3 DNA is kept, in frame starting at base 1. According to the germline V gene, CDR1 reads SQVTM and CDR2 reads ANQGSEA. Sequencing was carried out using blood. Here the chain combines TRBV29-1 and TRBJ2-7, with a weak D call of TRBD2 (7 bases match). The TCR originated in a girl aged 2 to 9 with multiple sclerosis. The bases are TGCAGCGTTGAGAGGGGGGGGAACTACGAGCAGTACTTC. Its coded protein is CSVERGGNYEQYF.